These 12 T cell receptor beta chains share one sample of origin, sequenced in a study of beta chain features in type 1 diabetes. Investigators reverse transcribed all isolated RNA, so they sequenced expressed TCRB transcripts. Sequencing was performed with immunoSEQ multiplex PCR; in TCRdb, only in-frame clones are kept and a portion is missing. The data show under 800,000 clones, around 16% seen once. Material: naive CD4+ T cells from blood. The receptor source for this set is a man younger than 30 in good health.

This clone was observed a handful of times. The CDR3 region is CASSFDRVGYGYTF. The CDR3 nucleotides are TGTGCCAGCAGTTTTGACAGGGTGGGGTATGGCTACACCTTC. This sequence joins TRBV7-9 and TRBJ1-2; TRBD1 aligns across 7 bases. Per the germline V gene, CDR1 is SEHNR and CDR2 is FQNEAQ (reference sequence). This CDR3 has 14 amino acids. Unmatched junction bases numbered 9, after V lost 6 bases and J lost 5 bases.

The rearrangement uses TRBV2 and TRBJ1-1, with a tentative D call TRBD1 (5 bases). V shed 4 bases and J shed 5 bases, with 8 bases lying between them. CDR1 and CDR2 (germline): SNHLY, FYNNEI. This CDR3 is built from 12 residues. The CDR3 DNA reads TGTGCCAGCAGTGCCCAGGGTACTGAAGCTTTCTTT. It yields the protein CASSAQGTEAFF. The full variable domain, rest sourced from reference TRBV2 and TRBJ1-1, is EPEVTQTPSHQVTQMGQEVILRCVPISNHLYFYWYRQILGQKVEFLVSFYNNEISEKSEIFDDQFSVERPDGSNFTLKIRSTKLEDSAMYFCASSAQGTEAFFGQGTRLTVV.

This clone has only a few counts. The V and J genes are TRBV7-2 and TRBJ2-1; 11 bases align to TRBD2. This CDR3 is built from 18 residues. The germline V gene has CDR1 SGHTA and CDR2 FQGNSA. Germline trimming cut 2 bases from V and 0 bases from J; bases unmatched to any gene: 6. CDR3 in amino acids: CASSLPSSGGSSYNEQFF. In DNA, the CDR3 is TGTGCCAGCAGCTTACCCTCTAGCGGGGGGAGCTCCTACAATGAGCAGTTCTTC.

This chain links TRBV6-5 with TRBJ2-1, with D possibly matching TRBD1 (6 bases). Germline V gene data show CDR1 as MNHEY and CDR2 as SVGAGI. V lost 0 bases, J lost 8 bases, and 8 bases lay in between. The CDR3 has 13 amino acids. The CDR3 DNA reads TGTGCCAGCAGTTACTCGGGGGCCCATGAGCAGTTCTTC. Its protein product is CASSYSGAHEQFF.

The V and J genes are TRBV30 and TRBJ1-4; unclear D gene. Germline V gene sequence: CDR1 GTSNPN, CDR2 SVGIG (reference sequence). The CDR3 spans 15 residues. With 2 bases removed from V and 0 bases from J, the gap between germline ends came to 10 bases. In DNA form, the CDR3 reads TGTGCCTGGAGTAGGTTGCCCGCAACTAATGAAAAACTGTTTTTT. Its protein product is CAWSRLPATNEKLFF.

The genes are TRBV25-1 and TRBJ2-7, with D perhaps given as TRBD1 or TRBD2 (5 bases each). Deletions cut 4 bases from V and 1 base from J, with 17 bases between. This CDR3 comprises 16 residues. Germline values: CDR1 MGHDK, CDR2 SYGVNS. The CDR3 spells CASSGPGLWGSYEQYF. Here the CDR3 DNA reads TGTGCCAGCAGTGGACCGGGGCTTTGGGGATCCTACGAGCAGTACTTC.

This clone was counted between two and nine times. CDR3 in amino acids: CSVGGQGADQPQHF. As DNA, the CDR3 is TGCAGCGTTGGGGGACAGGGGGCCGATCAGCCCCAGCATTTT. This chain joins TRBV29-1 and TRBJ1-5, with 12 bases fitting TRBD1. The CDR3 has 14 residues. Germline V gene lookup returns CDR1 SQVTM and CDR2 ANQGSEA. V trimming: 4 bases; J trimming: 5 bases; junction bases outside the gene matches: 3.

Points on this clone: The junction differs from germline at one of its ends, possibly a read error. V and J are TRBV28 and TRBJ2-3; D is undetermined. The CDR3 consists of 11 residues. Germline lookup yields CDR1 MDHEN and CDR2 SYDVKM. This CDR3 is CASSLEGQGSF. In DNA form, the CDR3 reads TGTGCCAGCAGTTTAGAAGGGCAAGGATCTTTT.

J is TRBJ1-4 and V is TRBV6-1; 7 bases map to TRBD1. The CDR3 has 14 amino acids. V dropped 6 bases and J dropped 10; count of bases not matched to a gene: 11. Germline V gives CDR1 MNHNS, CDR2 SASEGT. The CDR3 protein is CASSNSGTVGKLFF. Written as DNA, the CDR3 is TGTGCCAGCAGCAATTCCGGGACAGTCGGAAAACTGTTTTTT.

This clone has just a few counts. This chain joins TRBV15 and TRBJ2-5, with 11 bases lining up with TRBD2. CDR1 and CDR2 (germline): LNHNV, YYDKDF (reference sequence). This CDR3 region has 15 residues. Trimming cost V 0 bases and J 4 bases; bases outside gene matches: 1. This CDR3 reads CATSRDLAGGETQYF. The CDR3 region has the DNA TGTGCCACCAGCAGAGATCTAGCGGGAGGAGAGACCCAGTACTTC. Combining the CDR3 with reference TRBV15 and TRBJ2-5 gives the whole variable domain DAMVIQNPRYQVTQFGKPVTLSCSQTLNHNVMYWYQQKSSQAPKLLFHYYDKDFNNEADTPDNFQSRRPNTSFCFLDIRSPGLGDTAMYLCATSRDLAGGETQYFGPGTRLLVL.

The rearrangement uses TRBV6-6 and TRBJ2-7; 7 nucleotides line up with TRBD2. Trimming cost V 7 bases and J 0 bases; bases outside gene matches: 12. Germline CDR1 is MNHNY and CDR2 is SVGAGI (reference sequence). The CDR3 has 16 residues. CDR3 residues: CASTLGAGRFSYEQYF. The DNA for the CDR3 is TGTGCCAGCACTCTGGGAGCGGGGAGATTCTCCTACGAGCAGTACTTC.

The rearrangement uses TRBV4-3 and TRBJ1-2; D might be TRBD1 (5 bases). Looked up from germline, CDR1 is LGHNA and CDR2 is YSLEER. CDR3 size: 14 residues. With 1 base removed from V and 8 bases from J, the gap between germline ends came to 14 bases. CDR3 amino acids: CASSQGQRSYGYTF. The DNA of the CDR3 is TGCGCCAGCAGCCAAGGACAGCGATCGTACGGCTACACCTTC.